This T cell receptor beta chain was captured in a study of CD8+CD57+ T cells in acquired aplastic anemia. The template used for profiling TCR beta VDJ and CDR3 was genomic DNA. Each CDR3 protein is one row after TCRdb ran MiXCR on the reads. The repertoire includes approximately 150,000 distinct CDR3 sequences, 47% of them detected once, and 0.85% to 1.2% sits in the top ten. Sequencing involved patients with CD8+CD57+ cell expansion previously shown by flow cytometry. A severe acquired aplastic anemia diagnosis applied to all patients. At blood sampling, none of the patients had yet received therapy. Study-level findings and limits: Common to patients and controls were roughly 30 CD8+ CDR3 sequences.

In the case of this clonotype: The antigen remains unidentified.

CDR3 length: 16 amino acids. CDR1 and CDR2 (germline): KGHDR, SFDVKD. V shed 3 bases, J shed 5 bases, and the junction held 4 bases outside the gene matches. The source is a human donor with aplastic anemia. The chain carries TRBV24-1 and TRBJ2-1; 12 bases match TRBD2. The sequencing input was sorted CD4+, CD8+, or CD8+CD57+ T cells (not recorded which) from PBMCs. CDR3 coding DNA: TGTGCCACCAGTGATCCCGGACTAGCGGGAAACAATGAGCAGTTCTTC. It encodes CATSDPGLAGNNEQFF.